The 7 T cell receptor beta chains reported below all come from one sample, sequenced in a study of T cell responses to AZD1222 COVID-19 vaccine. Assay used: immunoSEQ multiplex PCR; TCRdb lists only in-frame clones, some missing. The sample holds approximately 70,000 clones; over 75% are singletons and the top ten take approximately 25%. The sequencing used peripheral blood, collected on day 0 of AZD1222 vaccination. The receptors come from an adult in good health.

CDR3 sequence: CASSLETNQPQHF. CDR3 sequence (DNA): TGTGCCAGCAGCTTAGAAACGAATCAGCCCCAGCATTTT. The chain links TRBV7-9 to TRBJ1-5; D remains ambiguous. Per the germline V gene, CDR1 is SEHNR and CDR2 is FQNEAQ (reference sequence). The CDR3 sequence is 13 residues long. V shed 1 base and J shed 4 bases, with 5 bases lying between them.

The chain recombines TRBV30 with TRBJ2-7; D ambiguous. Between the trimmed V and J ends, which lost 2 bases and 2 bases, there was a span of 7 bases. CDR3 length: 12 residues. Germline V CDR1 and CDR2: GTSNPN, SVGIG (reference sequence). The CDR3 loop is CAWSLRAYEQYF. The CDR3 nucleotides are TGTGCCTGGAGTCTTCGGGCCTACGAGCAGTACTTC.

The chain recombines TRBV10-1 with TRBJ2-7; D uncertain. Germline CDR1 and CDR2: WNHNN and SYGVQD (reference sequence). The CDR3 length is 16 residues. V was pared by 0 bases and J by 2 bases, with 14 bases between. CDR3 sequence (DNA): TGCGCCAGCAGTGAGTCGGCCAGGTCCCTTGCCTACGAGCAGTACTTC. As protein: CASSESARSLAYEQYF.

This sequence joins TRBV11-2 and TRBJ1-3; no definite D call. The CDR3 has 15 amino acids. Germline CDR1 is SGHAT and CDR2 is FQNNGV. The V end was cut by 8 bases, the J end by 0 bases, with 14 bases between. The CDR3 sequence is CASSPGRTSGNTIYF. Written as DNA, the CDR3 is TGTGCCAGCTCCCCCGGACGGACCTCTGGAAACACCATATATTTT.

The V and J genes are TRBV6-5 and TRBJ1-1, with D perhaps matching TRBD1 (6 bases). The CDR3 covers 14 residues. Trimming left V 5 bases short and J 1 base short, with 11 bases between. Germline CDR1 and CDR2: MNHEY and SVGAGI. Here the CDR3 reads CASSIGQRNTEAFF. The CDR3 bases are TGTGCCAGCAGTATAGGACAGAGGAACACTGAAGCTTTCTTT.

This clone was seen just once. The CDR3 region has the DNA TGCGCCAGCGGGATTTCGGGCTCTGGGGCCAACGTCCTGACTTTC. Translated, it gives CASGISGSGANVLTF. The chain couples TRBV5-1 to TRBJ2-6; D is undetermined. This CDR3 region has 15 residues. Trimming removed 7 bases from V and 0 bases from J, with 11 bases in between. Germline CDR1 SGHRS, CDR2 YFSETQ.

This chain joins TRBV18 and TRBJ1-5, with 7 bases aligning to TRBD1. CDR1 is KGHSH, CDR2 LQKENI, per germline. V shed 3 bases, J shed 0 bases, and the junction held 2 bases outside the gene matches. The CDR3 runs 15 residues. The CDR3 nucleotides are TGTGCCAGCTCACCTAACAGGGGTAGCAATCAGCCCCAGCATTTT. Translated, it gives CASSPNRGSNQPQHF. Variable domain in full (rest from reference TRBV18 and TRBJ1-5): NAGVMQNPRHLVRRRGQEARLRCSPMKGHSHVYWYRQLPEEGLKFMVYLQKENIIDESGMPKERFSAEFPKEGPSILRIQQVVRGDSAAYFCASSPNRGSNQPQHFGDGTRLSIL.